Sequencing of this TCR beta chain was carried out in a study of vaccination and CD4 T cells after COVID-19 (dated by TCRdb to the early 2020s). Study-wide context: In the convalescent cohort there were six males and four females, among whom were two Hispanic individuals, seven Caucasians, two Asians and one multiracial person. Each participant got two doses of either the Pfizer-BioNTech BNT162b2 vaccine (n=8) or the Moderna mRNA-1273 vaccine (n=2). Post-COVID blood samples from convalescent patients were collected a median of roughly 100 days after diagnosis, with a range of 35 to 161 days. Post-vaccine blood samples were taken a median of roughly 75 days after the second vaccine dose, with a range of roughly 13 to 250 days. The cultures were stimulated with overlapping spike peptide pools from SARS-CoV-2 and from the common cold coronaviruses HCoV-NL63, HCoV-OC43 and HCoV-229E. Control cultures received a CEFX viral epitope pool as the positive control, an HIV-1 Nef peptide pool as the negative control, or no peptide. The spike-specific CD4+ TCR repertoire was compared before and after mRNA vaccination in approximately ten COVID-19 convalescent patients and a handful of infection-naive healthy vaccine recipients. Overall results and qualifications from the work: In convalescent patients, a median about 86% of post-vaccine SARS-CoV-2-reactive clones were detected only after vaccination, suggesting vaccine-specific priming. Of the vaccine-specific clones in convalescent patients, 304 of 307, or nearly all, reacted only to SARS-CoV-2 spike and did not cross-react with common cold coronaviruses. The median count of SARS-CoV-2-reactive clonotypes went up from approximately 20 after infection to about 40 after vaccination, although the change was not significant. The study included relatively few convalescent patients and did not analyze early timepoints after natural infection.

Sample treatment or condition, as interpreted from the label and publication: roughly 10-day PBMC culture with coronavirus spike peptide pools or control peptides (ViraFEST assay). To expand antigen-specific T cells with peptide pools and then pick out the expanded clonotypes through TCR sequencing, the study relied on the ViraFEST assay. Negative nucleocapsid antibody tests before and after vaccination confirmed that the healthy vaccine recipients had no prior SARS-CoV-2 infection. PBMCs were cultured at two million per well in IMDM supplemented with roughly 5% human AB serum and around 10 IU/ml IL-2, with 10 ug/ml peptide pools added. Half of the culture medium was replaced with fresh IL-2-containing medium on days 3 and 7. CD4+ T cells were isolated after approximately ten days of culture through negative selection using the EasySep CD4+ T cell isolation kit. Ficoll-Paque Plus gradient centrifugation was used to isolate PBMCs from whole blood, and the isolated PBMCs were then either used fresh or cryopreserved at -140C. In general, triplicate wells were set up for every culture condition.

The CDR3 runs 13 amino acids, cysteine and phenylalanine included. Just the 39-base CDR3 DNA is kept, in frame starting at base 1. For CDR1 and CDR2, the germline V gene lists SNHLY and FYNNEI. The junction carries 12 bases between V and J, which are trimmed by 9 bases and 1 base respectively. Libraries were built with PCR. DNA from cultured CD4+ T cells underwent TCR sequencing with the Oncomine TCR Beta short-read assay at the Johns Hopkins FTIC core. The QIAamp micro DNA kit was used to extract genomic DNA from the cultured CD4+ T cells. Oncomine TCR Beta libraries made from cultured CD4+ T cells were pooled using unique dual indexes and sequenced on an Illumina iSeq 100. The authors processed their data as follows. Non-productive sequences were filtered out, and CDR3s that did not start with C, did not end with F or W, or were shorter than 7 amino acids were discarded. The MANAFEST web application identified antigen-specific clonotypes by comparing peptide-stimulated wells against reference wells and other culture wells. An FDR below 0.05, an odds ratio above 5, and a productive frequency above 0.1% in at least two of three replicate wells were required for clones to be considered positive. A clonotype was classed as cross-reactive if the clonotype showed significant expansion both in SARS-CoV-2 spike wells and in at least one common cold coronavirus spike condition. Similarity between CDR3 sequences was evaluated in R version 3.6.1 using Levenshtein distances (stringdist) and unrooted phylogenetic trees (ape). The raw public data were reprocessed by TCRdb itself: fastp quality trimming at Q25, MiXCR clonotype calling, in-frame beta chains only. Each CDR3 protein gets just one entry, which takes the most common genes and DNA from the rows behind it. TCRdb, rather than the study authors, made the V and J calls. The sample has about 26,000 distinct CDR3 sequences on record, around 50% of them singletons. The ten largest clones take up under 30% of the sample.

Comment on this clonotype: Its antigen specificity is not known. No clone much larger than this one lies a single base away; base qualities are absent.

Sample: CD4+ T cells from blood, cultured in vitro, taken before SARS-CoV-2 vaccination. This receptor was obtained from a human donor who received a COVID-19 vaccine. The chain is encoded by TRBV2 joined to TRBJ1-1, with no D gene named confidently. The CDR3 region has the sequence CARSMGRNTEAFF. In nucleotide form, the sequence is TGTGCCAGATCTATGGGCAGGAACACTGAAGCTTTCTTT.